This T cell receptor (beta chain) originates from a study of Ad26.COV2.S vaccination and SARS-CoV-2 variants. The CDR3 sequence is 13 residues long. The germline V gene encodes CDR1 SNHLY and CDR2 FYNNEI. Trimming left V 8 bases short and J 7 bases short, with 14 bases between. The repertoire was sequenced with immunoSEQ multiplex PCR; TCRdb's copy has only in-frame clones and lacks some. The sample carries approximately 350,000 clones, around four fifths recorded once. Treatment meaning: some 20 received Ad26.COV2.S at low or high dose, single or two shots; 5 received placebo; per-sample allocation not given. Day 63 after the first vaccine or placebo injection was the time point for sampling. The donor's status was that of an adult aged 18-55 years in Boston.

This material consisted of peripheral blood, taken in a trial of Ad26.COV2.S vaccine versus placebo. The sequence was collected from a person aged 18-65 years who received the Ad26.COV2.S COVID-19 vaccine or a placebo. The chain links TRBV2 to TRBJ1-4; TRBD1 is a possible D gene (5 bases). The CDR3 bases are TGTGCCAGCGGCCACCAACAGGTTGAAAAACTGTTTTTT. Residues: CASGHQQVEKLFF.